Listed here are 10 T cell receptor beta chains from one sample, sequenced in a study of T cells after yellow fever vaccination. TCRdb reprocessed the 5' RACE reads with MiXCR, giving one entry per CDR3 protein. Altogether around 320,000 distinct CDR3 sequences are present, around 8.6% being singletons, with the ten largest covering 3% to 4%. The starting material was CD4+ T cells sorted from PBMCs, obtained 5 days after the yellow fever booster vaccination. These receptors were obtained from a man younger than 35 who received the YFV17D yellow fever vaccine.

This chain connects TRBV19 to TRBJ2-1, with D possibly TRBD1 on 8 matching bases. Germline V gives CDR1 LNHDA, CDR2 SQIVND (reference sequence). This CDR3 has 13 amino acids. V shed 3 bases and J shed 11 bases, with 14 bases lying between them. DNA of the CDR3: TGTGCCAGTAGTATTACAGGGGGGGACAAGCAGTTCTTC. Protein product: CASSITGGDKQFF. The full variable domain, in which reference TRBV19 and TRBJ2-1 provide the parts outside the CDR3, is DGGITQSPKYLFRKEGQNVTLSCEQNLNHDAMYWYRQDPGQGLRLIYYSQIVNDFQKGDIAEGYSVSREKKESFPLTVTSAQKNPTAFYLCASSITGGDKQFFGPGTRLTVL.

In this sample, this clonotype turned up a few times. This chain uses TRBV9 with TRBJ2-1; D might be TRBD2 (5 bases). V shed 0 bases and J shed 4 bases, with 11 bases lying between them. Germline V gene data show CDR1 as SGDLS and CDR2 as YYNGEE. This CDR3 comprises 15 residues. CDR3 amino acids: CASSVEVATYNEQFF. CDR3 coding DNA: TGTGCCAGCAGCGTAGAAGTAGCGACATACAATGAGCAGTTCTTC. The variable domain in full, completed from reference TRBV9 and TRBJ2-1, reads DSGVTQTPKHLITATGQRVTLRCSPRSGDLSVYWYQQSLDQGLQFLIQYYNGEERAKGNILERFSAQQFPDLHSELNLSSLELGDSALYFCASSVEVATYNEQFFGPGTRLTVL.

In its sample, this clonotype was seen many times. The rearrangement links TRBV10-3 to TRBJ2-3; the D gene is possibly TRBD2 (6 bases). The CDR3 length is 12 residues. Looked up from germline, CDR1 is ENHRY and CDR2 is SYGVKD. Trimming stripped 3 bases from V and 9 bases from J, with 10 bases between. The CDR3 DNA reads as TGTGCCATCAGTGAAGTGGAGGGGACGCAGTATTTT. Translation gives CAISEVEGTQYF.

The chain is built from TRBV7-2 and TRBJ2-3; 7 bases fit TRBD2. Germline V lookup: CDR1 SGHTA, CDR2 FQGNSA. The CDR3 extends over 13 amino acids. After removal of 5 bases from V and 4 bases from J, the junction contained 3 bases not matched to a gene. CDR3 sequence (DNA): TGTGCCAGCAGCGCTGGACTAGCAGATACGCAGTATTTT. Protein product: CASSAGLADTQYF.

This clonotype was detected many times. V is TRBV7-3 and J is TRBJ2-3; D is perhaps TRBD1 (6 bases). CDR1 SGHTA and CDR2 FQGTGA come from the germline V gene. The CDR3 extends over 15 amino acids. The ends were cut back, 5 bases at V and 0 bases at J, with 12 bases in the middle. CDR3 coding DNA: TGTGCCAGCAGCCCCGGACAGCCTAGCACAGATACGCAGTATTTT. Its protein is CASSPGQPSTDTQYF.

J is TRBJ1-1 and V is TRBV9; 7 bases match TRBD1. Trimming removed 4 bases from V and 4 bases from J; junction bases left unmatched: 7. Germline CDR1 and CDR2: SGDLS and YYNGEE. This CDR3 has 14 residues. CDR3: CASSNTGVGTEAFF. CDR3 in DNA: TGTGCCAGCAGCAACACAGGGGTGGGCACTGAAGCTTTCTTT.

This clonotype was seen only once. This chain links TRBV20-1 with TRBJ2-5, with TRBD1 matching 10 bases. This CDR3 has 13 amino acids. Germline loops: CDR1 DFQATT, CDR2 SNEGSKA (reference sequence). The CDR3 DNA follows: TGCAGAGCGGGACAGGGGAGTCCAGAGACCCAGTACTTC. It specifies CRAGQGSPETQYF.

This clonotype appeared many times. The chain is built from TRBV6-6 and TRBJ2-4; TRBD1 matches 7 bases. Germline CDR1 and CDR2: MNHNY and SVGAGI (reference sequence). This CDR3 is 13 amino acids long. With V trimmed by 9 bases and J by 5 bases, 7 bases remained unmatched. The CDR3 is CASPTGWQNIQYF. CDR3 DNA: TGTGCCAGTCCGACAGGGTGGCAAAACATTCAGTACTTC.

This clonotype appeared a few times. The chain employs TRBV6-6 and TRBJ2-3; tentatively, D is TRBD1 or TRBD2 (6 bases each). The V gene lost 7 bases and the J gene lost 0 bases, with 11 bases spanning the gap. CDR1 and CDR2 from the germline V gene are MNHNY and SVGAGI (reference sequence). The CDR3 runs to 14 residues. CDR3 loop: CASIWGASTDTQYF. The CDR3 DNA follows: TGTGCCAGCATCTGGGGGGCCAGCACAGATACGCAGTATTTT.

The chain combines TRBV14 with TRBJ2-5; maybe TRBD2 (7 bases). Trimming cost V 1 base and J 5 bases, with 11 bases left between them. Germline-derived CDR1 and CDR2 are SGHDN and FVKESK. This CDR3 comprises 14 residues. CDR3 sequence: CASSQAGGSETQYF. The CDR3 DNA follows: TGTGCCAGCAGCCAAGCGGGGGGCTCGGAGACCCAGTACTTC.